The clone carrying this TCR beta chain was observed many times. The antigen is unknown. Amplification of TCR beta CDR3 regions used RNA as the template. Using the HTBI primer set, a first-round RT-PCR was run on the TCR CDR3. TCRdb used MiXCR to reprocess the multiplex PCR reads, holding one entry per CDR3 protein. Here the sample spans 600,000 or so distinct CDR3 sequences, approximately 15% being singletons. This sample is drawn from a study of T cells in Graves' hyperthyroidism and ophthalmopathy. Study overall: Prior to any treatment, at the point of initial diagnosis, peripheral blood was collected.

The CDR3 runs to 15 residues. The germline V and J ends were trimmed by 7 bases and 0 bases, with 14 bases remaining between them. Germline CDR1 is SGHTA and CDR2 is FQGNSA. Study-wide results and limits: Before onset, by a median of approximately 6.2 months, the model predicted ophthalmopathy. In the blood, most expanded thyroid clonotypes above 0.001 appeared as well.

Sequencing was performed on blood. The origin of this receptor is a woman under 30 with Graves' ophthalmopathy. The chain employs TRBV7-2 and TRBJ2-3, with unresolved D. DNA of the CDR3: TGTGCCAGCATCCCCGTTTCAACTAGCACAGATACGCAGTATTTT. Translation: CASIPVSTSTDTQYF. The full variable domain, with the rest looked up from reference TRBV7-2 and TRBJ2-3, is GAGVSQSPSNKVTEKGKDVELRCDPISGHTALYWYRQSLGQGLEFLIYFQGNSAPDKSGLPSDRFSAERTGGSVSTLTIQRTQQEDSAVYLCASIPVSTSTDTQYFGPGTRLTVL.